This T cell receptor beta chain was observed in a study of blood T cell repertoires in COVID-19. On the study more broadly: COVID-19 samples from acute and convalescent phases originated in the United States, Italy and Spain. The cDNA or gDNA used as material had been derived from T cells, B-cell-depleted T cells, or PBMCs.

In the source study's methods: Nucleated cell counts were estimated from reference gene primer amplification. The assay was immunoSEQ multiplex PCR, and TCRdb's table has in-frame clones only and misses some. V, J and clone size are taken as reported in that table, and D and trimming were inferred from the DNA itself. The table shows around 170,000 clones, with roughly four fifths occurring only once. With 5 bases removed from V and 8 bases from J, the gap between germline ends came to 15 bases. The CDR3 is 13 amino acids. Germline V gives CDR1 SEHNR, CDR2 FQNEAQ (reference sequence). This sequence was found in a woman aged 40 to 49 with acute or convalescent COVID-19. The sample comprised peripheral blood. This chain joins TRBV7-9 and TRBJ1-2; the D is unclear. The CDR3, as DNA: TGTGCCAGCAGCCCGAACGCTGGTGAGGGCTACACCTTC. Translating gives CASSPNAGEGYTF.